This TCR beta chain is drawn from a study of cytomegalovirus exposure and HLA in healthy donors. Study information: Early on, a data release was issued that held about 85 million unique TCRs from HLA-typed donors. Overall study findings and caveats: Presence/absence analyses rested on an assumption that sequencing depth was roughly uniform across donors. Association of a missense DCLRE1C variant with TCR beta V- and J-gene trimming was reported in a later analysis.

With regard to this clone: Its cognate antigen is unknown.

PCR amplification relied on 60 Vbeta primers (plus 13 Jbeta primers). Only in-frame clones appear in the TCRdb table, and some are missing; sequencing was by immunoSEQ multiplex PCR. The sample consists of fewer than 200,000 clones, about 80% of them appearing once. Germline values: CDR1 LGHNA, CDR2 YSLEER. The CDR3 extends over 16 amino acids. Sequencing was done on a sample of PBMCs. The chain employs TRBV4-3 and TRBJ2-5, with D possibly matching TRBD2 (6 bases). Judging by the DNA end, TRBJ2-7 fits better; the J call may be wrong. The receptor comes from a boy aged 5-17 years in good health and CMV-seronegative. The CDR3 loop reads CASSQDRGAGWYEQYF. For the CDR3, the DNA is TGCGCCAGCAGCCAAGATCGCGGGGCGGGCTGGTACGAGCAGTACTTC.